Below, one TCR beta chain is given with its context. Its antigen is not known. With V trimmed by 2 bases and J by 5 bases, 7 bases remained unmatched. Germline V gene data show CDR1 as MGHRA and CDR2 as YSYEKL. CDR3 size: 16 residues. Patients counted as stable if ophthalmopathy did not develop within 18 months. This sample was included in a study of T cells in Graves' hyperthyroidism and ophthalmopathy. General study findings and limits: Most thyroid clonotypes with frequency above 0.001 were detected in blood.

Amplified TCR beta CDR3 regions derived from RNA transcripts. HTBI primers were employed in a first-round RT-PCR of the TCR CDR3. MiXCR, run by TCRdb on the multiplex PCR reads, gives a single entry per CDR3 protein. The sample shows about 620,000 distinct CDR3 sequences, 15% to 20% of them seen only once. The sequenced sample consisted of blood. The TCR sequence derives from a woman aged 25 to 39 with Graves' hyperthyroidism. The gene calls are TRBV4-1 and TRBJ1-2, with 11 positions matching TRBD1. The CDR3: CASSQLPGQGVYGYTF. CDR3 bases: TGCGCCAGCAGCCAACTTCCGGGACAGGGGGTATATGGCTACACCTTC.